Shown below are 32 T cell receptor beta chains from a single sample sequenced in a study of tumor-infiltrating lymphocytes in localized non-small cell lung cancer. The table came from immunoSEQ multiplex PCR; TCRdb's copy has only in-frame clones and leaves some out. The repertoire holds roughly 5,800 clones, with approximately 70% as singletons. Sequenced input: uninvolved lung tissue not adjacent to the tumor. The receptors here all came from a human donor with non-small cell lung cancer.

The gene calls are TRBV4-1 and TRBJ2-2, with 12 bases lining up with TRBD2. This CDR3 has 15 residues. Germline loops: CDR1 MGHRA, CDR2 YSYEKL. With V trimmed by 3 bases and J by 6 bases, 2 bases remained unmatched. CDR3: CASSQTSGSSGELFF. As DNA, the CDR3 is TGCGCCAGCAGCCAGACTAGCGGGAGCTCCGGGGAGCTGTTTTTT.

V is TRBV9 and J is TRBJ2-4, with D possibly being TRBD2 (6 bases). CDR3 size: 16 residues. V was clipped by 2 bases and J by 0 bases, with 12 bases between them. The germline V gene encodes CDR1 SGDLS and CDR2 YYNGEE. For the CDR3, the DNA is TGTGCCAGCAGCGTTCAAGCGGGCCTAGCCAAAAACATTCAGTACTTC. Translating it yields CASSVQAGLAKNIQYF.

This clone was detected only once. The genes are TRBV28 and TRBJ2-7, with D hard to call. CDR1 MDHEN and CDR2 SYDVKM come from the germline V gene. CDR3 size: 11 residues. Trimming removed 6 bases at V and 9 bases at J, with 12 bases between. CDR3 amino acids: CASSLELWQYF. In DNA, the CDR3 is TGTGCCAGCAGCCTTGAGCTTTGGCAGTACTTC.

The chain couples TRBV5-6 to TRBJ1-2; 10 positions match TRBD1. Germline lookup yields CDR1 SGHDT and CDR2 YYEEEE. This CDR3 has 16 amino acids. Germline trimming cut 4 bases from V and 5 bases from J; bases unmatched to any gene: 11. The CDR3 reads CASSPFGGQGMYGYTF. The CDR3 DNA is TGTGCCAGCAGCCCTTTTGGGGGACAGGGGATGTATGGCTACACCTTC.

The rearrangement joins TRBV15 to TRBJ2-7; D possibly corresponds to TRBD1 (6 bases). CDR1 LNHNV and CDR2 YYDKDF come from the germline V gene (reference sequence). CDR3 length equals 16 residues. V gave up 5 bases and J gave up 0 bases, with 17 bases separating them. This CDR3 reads CATSDPGGLSSYEQYF. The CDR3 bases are TGTGCCACCAGCGACCCTGGGGGCTTAAGCTCCTACGAGCAGTACTTC.

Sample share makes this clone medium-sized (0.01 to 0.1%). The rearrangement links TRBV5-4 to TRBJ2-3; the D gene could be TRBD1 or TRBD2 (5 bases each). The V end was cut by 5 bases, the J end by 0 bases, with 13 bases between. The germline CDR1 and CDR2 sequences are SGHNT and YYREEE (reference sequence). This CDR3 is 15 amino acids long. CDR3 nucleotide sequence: TGTGCCAGCAGTAACCGGGACGTTAGCACAGATACGCAGTATTTT. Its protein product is CASSNRDVSTDTQYF.

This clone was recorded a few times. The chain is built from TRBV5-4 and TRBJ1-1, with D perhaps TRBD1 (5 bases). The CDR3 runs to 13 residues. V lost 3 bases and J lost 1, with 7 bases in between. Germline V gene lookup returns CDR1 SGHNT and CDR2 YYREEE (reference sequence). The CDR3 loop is CASSWTRNTEAFF. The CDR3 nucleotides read TGTGCCAGCAGCTGGACACGGAACACTGAAGCTTTCTTT.

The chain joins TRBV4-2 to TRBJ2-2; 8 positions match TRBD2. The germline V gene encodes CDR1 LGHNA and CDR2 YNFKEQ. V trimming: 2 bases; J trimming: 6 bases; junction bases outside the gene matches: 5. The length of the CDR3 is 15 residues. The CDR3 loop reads CASSQTQRESGELFF. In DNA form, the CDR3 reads TGTGCCAGCAGCCAAACCCAGCGGGAGTCCGGGGAGCTGTTTTTT.

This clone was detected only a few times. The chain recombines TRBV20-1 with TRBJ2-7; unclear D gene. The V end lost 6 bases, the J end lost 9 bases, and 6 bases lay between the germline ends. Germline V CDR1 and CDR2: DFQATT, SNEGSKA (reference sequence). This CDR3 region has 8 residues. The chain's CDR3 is CSAGGQYF. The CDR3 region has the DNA TGCAGTGCCGGCGGGCAGTACTTC.

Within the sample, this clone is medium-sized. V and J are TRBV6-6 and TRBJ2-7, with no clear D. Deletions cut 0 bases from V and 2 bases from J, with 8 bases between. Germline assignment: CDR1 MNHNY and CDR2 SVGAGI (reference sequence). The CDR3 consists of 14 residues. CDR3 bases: TGTGCCAGCAGTTACTCGGCAGGACCCTACGAGCAGTACTTC. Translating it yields CASSYSAGPYEQYF.

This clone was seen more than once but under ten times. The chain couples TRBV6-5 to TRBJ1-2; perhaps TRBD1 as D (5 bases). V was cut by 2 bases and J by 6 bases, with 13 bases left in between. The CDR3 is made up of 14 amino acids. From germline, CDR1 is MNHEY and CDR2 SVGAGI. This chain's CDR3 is CASSYNEGPDGYTF. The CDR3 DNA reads TGTGCCAGCAGTTACAATGAGGGACCAGATGGCTACACCTTC.

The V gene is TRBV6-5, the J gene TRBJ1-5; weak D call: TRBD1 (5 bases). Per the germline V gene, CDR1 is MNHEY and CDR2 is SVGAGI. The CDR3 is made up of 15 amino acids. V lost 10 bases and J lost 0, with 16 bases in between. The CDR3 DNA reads TGTGCCACCAGGAGACAGCCGAATAGCAATCAGCCCCAGCATTTT. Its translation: CATRRQPNSNQPQHF.

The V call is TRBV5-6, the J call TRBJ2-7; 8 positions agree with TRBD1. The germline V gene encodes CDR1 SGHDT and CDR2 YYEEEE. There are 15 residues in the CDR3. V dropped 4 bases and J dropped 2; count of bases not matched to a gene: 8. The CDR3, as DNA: TGTGCCAGCAGCCCCCAACAGGGGGAGACCTACGAGCAGTACTTC. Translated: CASSPQQGETYEQYF. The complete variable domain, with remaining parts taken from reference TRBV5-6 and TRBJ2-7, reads DAGVTQSPTHLIKTRGQQVTLRCSPKSGHDTVSWYQQALGQGPQFIFQYYEEEERQRGNFPDRFSGHQFPNYSSELNVNALLLGDSALYLCASSPQQGETYEQYFGPGTRLTVT.

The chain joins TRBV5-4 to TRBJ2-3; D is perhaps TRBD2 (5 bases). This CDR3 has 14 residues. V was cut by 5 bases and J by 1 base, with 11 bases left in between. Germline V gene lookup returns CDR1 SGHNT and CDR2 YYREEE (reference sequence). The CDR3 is CASRVEVGTDTQYF. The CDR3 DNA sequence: TGTGCCAGCAGGGTGGAGGTTGGCACAGATACGCAGTATTTT.

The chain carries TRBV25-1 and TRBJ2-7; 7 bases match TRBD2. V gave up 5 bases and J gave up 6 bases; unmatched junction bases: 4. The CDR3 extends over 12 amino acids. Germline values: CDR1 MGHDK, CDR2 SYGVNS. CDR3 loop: CASSPTSAEQYF. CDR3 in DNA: TGTGCCAGCAGTCCTACTAGCGCCGAGCAGTACTTC.

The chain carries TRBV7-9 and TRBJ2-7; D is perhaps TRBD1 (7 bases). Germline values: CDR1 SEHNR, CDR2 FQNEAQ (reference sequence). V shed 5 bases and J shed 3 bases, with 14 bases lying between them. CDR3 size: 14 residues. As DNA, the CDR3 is TGTGCCAGCAGCCGGGGAGGACAGGACTACGAGCAGTACTTC. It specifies CASSRGGQDYEQYF.

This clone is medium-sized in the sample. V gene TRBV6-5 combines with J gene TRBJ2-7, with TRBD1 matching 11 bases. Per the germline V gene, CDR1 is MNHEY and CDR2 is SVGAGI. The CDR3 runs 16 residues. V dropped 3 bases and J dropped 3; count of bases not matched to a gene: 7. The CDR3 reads CASSYNVGQGVYEQYF. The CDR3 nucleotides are TGTGCCAGCAGTTATAATGTGGGACAGGGGGTCTACGAGCAGTACTTC.

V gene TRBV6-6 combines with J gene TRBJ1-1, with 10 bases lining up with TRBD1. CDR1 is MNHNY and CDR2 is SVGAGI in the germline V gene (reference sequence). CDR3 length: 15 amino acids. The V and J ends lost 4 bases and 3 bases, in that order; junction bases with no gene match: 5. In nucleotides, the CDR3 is TGTGCCAGCAGTTCCCTTGACAGGGGGCACACTGAAGCTTTCTTT. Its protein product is CASSSLDRGHTEAFF.

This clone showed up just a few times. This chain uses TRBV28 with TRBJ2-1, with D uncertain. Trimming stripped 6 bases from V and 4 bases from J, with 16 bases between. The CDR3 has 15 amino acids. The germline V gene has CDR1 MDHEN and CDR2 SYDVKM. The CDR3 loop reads CASRLMTRDYNEQFF. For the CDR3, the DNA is TGTGCCAGCAGACTGATGACTCGAGATTACAATGAGCAGTTCTTC.

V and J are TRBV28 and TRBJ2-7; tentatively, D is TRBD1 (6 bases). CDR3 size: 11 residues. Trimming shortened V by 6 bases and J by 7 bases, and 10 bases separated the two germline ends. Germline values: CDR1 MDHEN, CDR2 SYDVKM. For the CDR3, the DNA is TGTGCCAGCAGGGGGGCGCTTGAGCAGTACTTC. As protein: CASRGALEQYF.

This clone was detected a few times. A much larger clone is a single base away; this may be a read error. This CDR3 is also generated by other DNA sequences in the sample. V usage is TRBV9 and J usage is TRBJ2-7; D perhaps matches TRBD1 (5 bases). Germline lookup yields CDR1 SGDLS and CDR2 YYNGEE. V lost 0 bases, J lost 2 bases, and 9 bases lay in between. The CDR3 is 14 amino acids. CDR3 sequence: CASSVGQGTYEQYF. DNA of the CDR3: TGTGCCAGCAGCGTAGGGCAGGGAACCTACGAGCAGTACTTC. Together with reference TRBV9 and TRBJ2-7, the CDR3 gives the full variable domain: DSGVTQTPKHLITATGQRVTLRCSPRSGDLSVYWYQQSLDQGLQFLIQYYNGEERAKGNILERFSAQQFPDLHSELNLSSLELGDSALYFCASSVGQGTYEQYFGPGTRLTVT.

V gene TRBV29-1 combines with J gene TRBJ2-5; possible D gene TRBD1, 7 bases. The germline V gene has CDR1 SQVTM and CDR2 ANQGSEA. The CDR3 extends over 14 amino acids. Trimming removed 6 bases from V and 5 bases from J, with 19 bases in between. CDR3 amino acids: CSVRARGEGETQYF. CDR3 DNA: TGCAGCGTGAGGGCCAGGGGGGAAGGGGAGACCCAGTACTTC. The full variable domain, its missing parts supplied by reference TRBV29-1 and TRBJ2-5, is SAVISQKPSRDICQRGTSLTIQCQVDSQVTMMFWYRQQPGQSLTLIATANQGSEATYESGFVIDKFPISRPNLTFSTLTVSNMSPEDSSIYLCSVRARGEGETQYFGPGTRLLVL.

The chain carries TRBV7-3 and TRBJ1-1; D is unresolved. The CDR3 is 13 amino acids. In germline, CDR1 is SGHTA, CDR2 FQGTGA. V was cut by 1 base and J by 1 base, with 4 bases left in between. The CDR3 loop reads CASSLIRNTEAFF. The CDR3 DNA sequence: TGTGCCAGCAGCTTAATTCGGAACACTGAAGCTTTCTTT.

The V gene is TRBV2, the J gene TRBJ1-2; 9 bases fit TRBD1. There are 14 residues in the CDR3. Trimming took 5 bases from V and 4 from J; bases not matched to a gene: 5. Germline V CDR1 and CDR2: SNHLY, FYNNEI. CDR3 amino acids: CASSSNRGPYGYTF. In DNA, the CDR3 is TGTGCCAGCAGTTCGAACAGGGGGCCCTATGGCTACACCTTC.

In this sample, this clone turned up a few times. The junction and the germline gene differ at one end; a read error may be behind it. The CDR3 nucleotides are TGCGCCAGCAGCTTCCAGGGACTAGCGGGACCCGCGTTGGATTTT. It translates to CASSFQGLAGPALDF. The chain combines TRBV5-1 with TRBJ2-3, with 13 bases fitting TRBD2. This CDR3 has 15 amino acids. Looked up from germline, CDR1 is SGHRS and CDR2 is YFSETQ.

This CDR3 reads CASSSRFLGSTDTQYF. The CDR3 nucleotides are TGTGCCAGCAGCTCCCGGTTCTTGGGGAGCACAGATACGCAGTATTTT. V and J are TRBV2 and TRBJ2-3; no clear D. This CDR3 region has 16 residues. The V end lost 6 bases, the J end lost 0 bases, and 16 bases lay between the germline ends. Germline V lookup: CDR1 SNHLY, CDR2 FYNNEI.

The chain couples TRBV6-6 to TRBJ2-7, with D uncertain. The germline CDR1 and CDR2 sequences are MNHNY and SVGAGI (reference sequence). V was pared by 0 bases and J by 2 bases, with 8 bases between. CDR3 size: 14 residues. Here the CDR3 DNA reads TGTGCCAGCAGTTACTCCTTTGGGCCCTACGAGCAGTACTTC. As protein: CASSYSFGPYEQYF.

CDR3 nucleotide sequence: TGCGCCAGCAGGGAACGAGCGGGGCCGTCCTACGAGCAGTACTTC. Translation: CASRERAGPSYEQYF. V is TRBV5-1 and J is TRBJ2-7, with 7 bases matching TRBD2. CDR1 is SGHRS, CDR2 YFSETQ, per germline. With V trimmed by 5 bases and J by 1 base, 9 bases remained unmatched. This CDR3 is built from 15 residues.

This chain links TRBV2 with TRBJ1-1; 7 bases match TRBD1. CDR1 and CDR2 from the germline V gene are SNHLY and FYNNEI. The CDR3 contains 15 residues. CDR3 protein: CAAVMGGRGNTEAFF. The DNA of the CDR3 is TGTGCAGCAGTGATGGGGGGCAGGGGGAATACTGAAGCTTTCTTT. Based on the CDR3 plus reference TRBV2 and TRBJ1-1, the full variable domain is EPEVTQTPSHQVTQMGQEVILRCVPISNHLYFYWYRQILGQKVEFLVSFYNNEISEKSEIFDDQFSVERPDGSNFTLKIRSTKLEDSAMYFCAAVMGGRGNTEAFFGQGTRLTVV.

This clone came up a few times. The CDR3 DNA is TGTGCCAGCAGCTTAGAAGGAGCTAGCGGCTCCTACGAGCAGTACTTC. Translated: CASSLEGASGSYEQYF. The J gene is TRBJ2-7, the V gene TRBV7-2; 7 positions match TRBD2. With V trimmed by 1 base and J by 0 bases, 6 bases remained unmatched. CDR3 length: 16 amino acids. Germline V CDR1 and CDR2: SGHTA, FQGNSA.

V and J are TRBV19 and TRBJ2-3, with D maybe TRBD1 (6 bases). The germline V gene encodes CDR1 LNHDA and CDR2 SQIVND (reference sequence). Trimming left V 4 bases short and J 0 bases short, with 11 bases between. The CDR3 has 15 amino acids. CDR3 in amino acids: CASSRDTSSTDTQYF. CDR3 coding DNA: TGTGCCAGTAGTAGGGACACCTCTAGCACAGATACGCAGTATTTT. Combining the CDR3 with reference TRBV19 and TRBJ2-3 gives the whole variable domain DGGITQSPKYLFRKEGQNVTLSCEQNLNHDAMYWYRQDPGQGLRLIYYSQIVNDFQKGDIAEGYSVSREKKESFPLTVTSAQKNPTAFYLCASSRDTSSTDTQYFGPGTRLTVL.

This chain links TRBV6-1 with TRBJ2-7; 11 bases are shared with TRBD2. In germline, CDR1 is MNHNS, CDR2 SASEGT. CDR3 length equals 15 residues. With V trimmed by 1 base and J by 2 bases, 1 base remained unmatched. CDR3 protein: CASSEETSGAYEQYF. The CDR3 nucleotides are TGTGCCAGCAGTGAAGAGACTAGCGGGGCCTACGAGCAGTACTTC.